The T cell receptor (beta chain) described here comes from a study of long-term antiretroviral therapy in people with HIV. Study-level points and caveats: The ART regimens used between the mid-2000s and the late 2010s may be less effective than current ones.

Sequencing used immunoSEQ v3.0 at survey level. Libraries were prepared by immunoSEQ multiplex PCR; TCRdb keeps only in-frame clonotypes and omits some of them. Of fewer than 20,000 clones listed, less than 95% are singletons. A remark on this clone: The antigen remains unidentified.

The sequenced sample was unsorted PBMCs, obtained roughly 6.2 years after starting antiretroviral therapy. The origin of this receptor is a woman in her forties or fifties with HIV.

Here the CDR3 reads CASSLGGGQPQHF. The CDR3, as DNA: TGTGCCAGCAGCTTGGGGGGCGGGCAGCCCCAGCATTTT. The chain recombines TRBV5-6 with TRBJ1-5, with D perhaps TRBD1 (5 bases). The germline gives CDR1 SGHDT, CDR2 YYEEEE. Trimming took 0 bases from V and 7 from J, leaving 8 bases between them. The CDR3 runs to 13 residues. Drawing the rest from reference TRBV5-6 and TRBJ1-5, the complete variable domain is DAGVTQSPTHLIKTRGQQVTLRCSPKSGHDTVSWYQQALGQGPQFIFQYYEEEERQRGNFPDRFSGHQFPNYSSELNVNALLLGDSALYLCASSLGGGQPQHFGDGTRLSIL.